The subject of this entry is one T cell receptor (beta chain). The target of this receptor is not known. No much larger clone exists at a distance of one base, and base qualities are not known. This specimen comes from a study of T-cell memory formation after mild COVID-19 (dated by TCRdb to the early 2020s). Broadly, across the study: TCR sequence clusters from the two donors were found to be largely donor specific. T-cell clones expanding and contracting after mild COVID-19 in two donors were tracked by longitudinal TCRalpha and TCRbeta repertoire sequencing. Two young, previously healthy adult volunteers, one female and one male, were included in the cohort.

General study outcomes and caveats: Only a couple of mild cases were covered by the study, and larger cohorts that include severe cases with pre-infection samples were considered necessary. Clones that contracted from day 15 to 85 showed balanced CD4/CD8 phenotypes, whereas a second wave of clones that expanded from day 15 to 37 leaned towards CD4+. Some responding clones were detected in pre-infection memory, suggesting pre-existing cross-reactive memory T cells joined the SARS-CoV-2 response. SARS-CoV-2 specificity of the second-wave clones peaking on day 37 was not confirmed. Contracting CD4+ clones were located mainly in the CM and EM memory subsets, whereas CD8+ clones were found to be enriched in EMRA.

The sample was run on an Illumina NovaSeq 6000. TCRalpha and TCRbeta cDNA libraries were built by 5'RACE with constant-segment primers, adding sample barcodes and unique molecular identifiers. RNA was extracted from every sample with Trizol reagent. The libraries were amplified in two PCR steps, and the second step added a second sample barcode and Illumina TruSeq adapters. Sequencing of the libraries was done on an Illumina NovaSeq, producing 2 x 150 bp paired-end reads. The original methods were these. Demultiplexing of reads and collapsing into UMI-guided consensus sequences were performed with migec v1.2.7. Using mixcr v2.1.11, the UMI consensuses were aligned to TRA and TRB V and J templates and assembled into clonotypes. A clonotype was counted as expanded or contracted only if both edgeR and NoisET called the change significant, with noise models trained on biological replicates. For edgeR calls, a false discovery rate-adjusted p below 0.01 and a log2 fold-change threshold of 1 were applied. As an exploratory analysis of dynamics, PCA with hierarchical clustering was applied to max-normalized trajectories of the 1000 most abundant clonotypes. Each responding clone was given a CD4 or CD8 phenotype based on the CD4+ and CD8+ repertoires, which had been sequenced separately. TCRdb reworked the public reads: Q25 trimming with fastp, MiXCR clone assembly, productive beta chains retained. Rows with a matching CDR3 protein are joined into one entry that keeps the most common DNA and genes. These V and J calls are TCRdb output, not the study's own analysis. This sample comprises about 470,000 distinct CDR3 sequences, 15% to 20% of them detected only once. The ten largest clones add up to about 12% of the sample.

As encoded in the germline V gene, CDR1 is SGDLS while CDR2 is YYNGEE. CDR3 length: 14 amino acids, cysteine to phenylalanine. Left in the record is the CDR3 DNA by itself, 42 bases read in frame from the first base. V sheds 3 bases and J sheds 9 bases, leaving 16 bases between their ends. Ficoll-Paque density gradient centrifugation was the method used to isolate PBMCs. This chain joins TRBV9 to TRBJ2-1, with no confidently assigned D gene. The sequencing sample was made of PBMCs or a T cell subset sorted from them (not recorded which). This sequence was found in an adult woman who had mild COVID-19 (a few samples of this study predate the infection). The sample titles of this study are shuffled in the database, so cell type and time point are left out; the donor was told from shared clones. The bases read TGTGCCAGCAGCGCCCCCGAGCGACGCTCTGAGCAGTTCTTC. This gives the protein CASSAPERRSEQFF.